The rows below give T cell receptor beta chains drawn from one sample of a study of T cell responses to AZD1222 COVID-19 vaccine. The table came from immunoSEQ multiplex PCR; TCRdb's copy has only in-frame clones and leaves some out. The table shows 150,000 or so clones, with approximately 90% occurring only once. This specimen was peripheral blood, taken on day 0 of AZD1222 vaccination. The receptors here all came from an adult in good health. The CDR3 runs from the conserved cysteine through the conserved F or W. D genes are given only for firm matches. Where a row states a size, it is once, few, many or the class of an expanded clone; other rows omit it.

j_call: TRBJ2-1
d_call: .
v_call: TRBV25-1
clone_size: .
cdr3_aa: CASSADGYNEQFF
cdr3_nt: TGTGCCAGCAGTGCGGACGGCTACAATGAGCAGTTCTTC

j_call: TRBJ1-6
d_call: .
v_call: TRBV4-1
clone_size: .
cdr3_aa: CASSQPTGAGRNSPLHF
cdr3_nt: TGCGCCAGCAGCCAACCTACCGGGGCAGGGAGGAATTCACCCCTCCACTTT

j_call: TRBJ2-7
d_call: .
v_call: TRBV6-1
clone_size: .
cdr3_aa: CASNEQGPFYEQYF
cdr3_nt: TGTGCCAGCAATGAACAGGGTCCGTTCTACGAGCAGTACTTC

j_call: TRBJ1-1
d_call: .
v_call: TRBV11-2
clone_size: .
cdr3_aa: CASSLISEAFF
cdr3_nt: TGTGCCAGCAGCTTAATCTCTGAAGCTTTCTTT

j_call: TRBJ2-7
d_call: .
v_call: TRBV11-3
clone_size: few
cdr3_aa: CASSSRNARSYYEQYF
cdr3_nt: TGTGCCAGCAGCTCCCGCAACGCCCGGAGTTACTACGAGCAGTACTTC

j_call: TRBJ1-1
d_call: .
v_call: TRBV5-1
clone_size: once
cdr3_aa: CASQEGDTSIKAFF
cdr3_nt: TGCGCCAGCCAGGAGGGGGACACATCAATAAAAGCTTTCTTT

j_call: TRBJ1-2
d_call: .
v_call: TRBV7-9
clone_size: .
cdr3_aa: CASSQPGAYGYTF
cdr3_nt: TGTGCCAGCAGCCAACCAGGGGCCTATGGCTACACCTTC

j_call: TRBJ2-1
d_call: .
v_call: TRBV4-3
clone_size: .
cdr3_aa: CASSQGGWRDNEQFF
cdr3_nt: TGCGCCAGCAGCCAAGGGGGGTGGCGGGACAATGAGCAGTTCTTC

j_call: TRBJ1-6
d_call: .
v_call: TRBV12-1
clone_size: once
cdr3_aa: CASSFGTGTNSPLHF
cdr3_nt: .

j_call: TRBJ2-7
d_call: .
v_call: TRBV28
clone_size: once
cdr3_aa: CASSLKGPVVEQYF
cdr3_nt: TGTGCCAGCAGTTTAAAGGGCCCGGTGGTTGAGCAGTACTTC

j_call: TRBJ1-2
d_call: .
v_call: TRBV5-1
clone_size: .
cdr3_aa: CASSSGQINYGYTF
cdr3_nt: TGCGCCAGCAGCTCCGGACAGATAAACTATGGCTACACCTTC

j_call: TRBJ1-5
d_call: TRBD1
v_call: TRBV19
clone_size: .
cdr3_aa: CASSSLRQGWQPQHF
cdr3_nt: TGTGCCAGTAGTTCCCTCCGACAGGGCTGGCAGCCCCAGCATTTT

j_call: TRBJ1-6
d_call: .
v_call: TRBV18
clone_size: .
cdr3_aa: CASSPGAGSPLHF
cdr3_nt: TGTGCCAGCTCACCAGGCGCCGGTTCACCCCTCCACTTT

j_call: TRBJ1-1
d_call: .
v_call: TRBV5-5
clone_size: .
cdr3_aa: CASSLSPVTGKRGANTEAFF
cdr3_nt: TGTGCCAGCAGCTTGTCCCCTGTCACAGGCAAGCGAGGGGCGAACACTGAAGCTTTCTTT

j_call: TRBJ1-6
d_call: .
v_call: TRBV5-6
clone_size: .
cdr3_aa: CASSPAGPGPNSPLHF
cdr3_nt: TGTGCCAGCAGCCCGGCCGGGCCCGGCCCCAATTCACCCCTCCACTTT

j_call: TRBJ2-7
d_call: TRBD2
v_call: TRBV4-2
clone_size: .
cdr3_aa: CASSQGVSGGPSYEQYF
cdr3_nt: TGTGCCAGCAGCCAAGGGGTTTCGGGAGGGCCCTCCTACGAGCAGTACTTC

j_call: TRBJ1-2
d_call: TRBD1
v_call: TRBV19
clone_size: .
cdr3_aa: CASTSRQGRTDYGYTF
cdr3_nt: TGTGCCAGTACCTCCCGACAGGGGCGGACCGACTATGGCTACACCTTC

j_call: TRBJ2-7
d_call: .
v_call: TRBV2
clone_size: .
cdr3_aa: CASRENKAYEQYF
cdr3_nt: TGTGCCAGCAGGGAAAACAAAGCCTACGAGCAGTACTTC

j_call: TRBJ2-1
d_call: .
v_call: TRBV27
clone_size: .
cdr3_aa: CASSPGLPYDEQFF
cdr3_nt: TGTGCCAGCAGTCCCGGACTTCCTTACGATGAGCAGTTCTTC

j_call: TRBJ1-4
d_call: TRBD1
v_call: TRBV30
clone_size: few
cdr3_aa: CAWSRGQGSTNEKLFF
cdr3_nt: TGTGCCTGGAGTAGAGGACAGGGATCAACTAATGAAAAACTGTTTTTT

j_call: TRBJ2-1
d_call: TRBD2
v_call: TRBV7-9
clone_size: .
cdr3_aa: CASSFGLAGVRAEQFF
cdr3_nt: TGTGCCAGCAGCTTTGGACTAGCGGGAGTAAGGGCTGAGCAGTTCTTC

j_call: TRBJ2-7
d_call: TRBD2
v_call: TRBV6-6
clone_size: .
cdr3_aa: CASSPPGTSGRGQYF
cdr3_nt: TGTGCCAGCAGTCCCCCCGGGACTAGCGGGAGAGGGCAGTACTTC

j_call: TRBJ2-2
d_call: .
v_call: TRBV19
clone_size: .
cdr3_aa: CATRPGHANTGELFF
cdr3_nt: TGTGCCACTCGACCGGGACACGCGAACACCGGGGAGCTGTTTTTT

j_call: TRBJ1-2
d_call: .
v_call: TRBV6-6
clone_size: .
cdr3_aa: CASSYIRGLYGYTF
cdr3_nt: TGTGCCAGCAGTTACATCAGGGGCCTGTATGGCTACACCTTC

j_call: TRBJ2-3
d_call: .
v_call: TRBV5-1
clone_size: once
cdr3_aa: CASSLGLSTDTQYF
cdr3_nt: TGCGCCAGCAGCTTGGGGCTGTCTACAGATACGCAGTATTTT

j_call: TRBJ1-1
d_call: TRBD1
v_call: TRBV19
clone_size: .
cdr3_aa: CASSIGRGLTEAFF
cdr3_nt: TGTGCCAGTAGTATAGGGAGGGGGCTCACTGAAGCTTTCTTT

j_call: TRBJ1-1
d_call: .
v_call: TRBV12-3/TRBV12-4
clone_size: .
cdr3_aa: CASSSQGLGAFF
cdr3_nt: TGTGCCAGCAGCTCACAGGGCTTAGGGGCTTTCTTT

j_call: TRBJ2-1
d_call: .
v_call: TRBV11-3
clone_size: .
cdr3_aa: CASSLRQVYNEQFF
cdr3_nt: TGTGCCAGCAGCTTAAGACAGGTTTACAATGAGCAGTTCTTC

j_call: TRBJ1-5
d_call: TRBD1
v_call: TRBV28
clone_size: .
cdr3_aa: CASSHRDRGSNQPQHF
cdr3_nt: TGTGCCAGCAGCCACAGGGACAGGGGTAGCAATCAGCCCCAGCATTTT

j_call: TRBJ1-2
d_call: .
v_call: TRBV28
clone_size: .
cdr3_aa: CASSTGTPYGYTF
cdr3_nt: TGTGCCAGCAGTACCGGGACACCCTATGGCTACACCTTC

j_call: TRBJ2-1
d_call: TRBD1
v_call: TRBV6-2/TRBV6-3
clone_size: few
cdr3_aa: CASSPGPHRGRIEQFF
cdr3_nt: TGTGCCAGCAGCCCCGGTCCCCACAGGGGGCGGATTGAGCAGTTCTTC

j_call: TRBJ1-2
d_call: .
v_call: TRBV6-6
clone_size: .
cdr3_aa: CASTPNRDYGYTF
cdr3_nt: TGTGCCAGCACCCCCAACAGGGACTATGGCTACACCTTC

j_call: TRBJ2-7
d_call: .
v_call: TRBV7-3
clone_size: .
cdr3_aa: CASSSSPGLDVGEQYF
cdr3_nt: TGTGCCAGCAGCTCTAGCCCCGGGCTAGACGTGGGCGAGCAGTACTTC

j_call: TRBJ1-1
d_call: .
v_call: TRBV19
clone_size: .
cdr3_aa: CASSILDHSVGSEAFF
cdr3_nt: TGTGCCAGTAGTATCTTGGACCATTCCGTTGGCTCTGAAGCTTTCTTT

j_call: TRBJ2-2
d_call: .
v_call: TRBV21-1
clone_size: .
cdr3_aa: CASSKVGLAGRRPTGELFF
cdr3_nt: TGTGCCAGCAGCAAAGTGGGACTAGCGGGAAGGAGGCCCACCGGGGAGCTGTTTTTT

j_call: TRBJ2-1
d_call: TRBD1
v_call: TRBV7-9
clone_size: .
cdr3_aa: CASSRGQGALEQFF
cdr3_nt: TGTGCCAGCAGCCGAGGACAGGGGGCCCTCGAGCAGTTCTTC